This is a list of T cell receptor beta chains from one sample in a study of cytomegalovirus exposure and HLA in healthy donors. Repertoires were generated with immunoSEQ multiplex PCR, while TCRdb's copy carries only in-frame clones and drops some. The sample consists of 170,000 or so clones, approximately 84% of them appearing once. The sequenced sample was PBMCs. The receptor source for this set is a girl aged 10-17 years in good health and CMV-seropositive. CDR3s include the opening cysteine and the closing phenylalanine or tryptophan. D genes are given only for firm matches. For some rows the clone size is stated as once, few or many, or as a class when expanded; others skip it.

V	size	D	J	CDR3	DNA
TRBV4-2	-	TRBD1	TRBJ2-3	CASSQRTGDSPDTQYF	TGTGCCAGCAGCCAGAGGACAGGGGATTCCCCAGATACGCAGTATTTT
TRBV5-4	few	-	TRBJ1-1	CASSRDTYTEAFF	TGTGCCAGCTCCCGGGACACTTACACTGAAGCTTTCTTT
TRBV19	-	TRBD1	TRBJ2-3	CASSIRTGGGTDTQYF	TGTGCCAGTAGTATAAGGACAGGGGGGGGCACAGATACGCAGTATTTT
TRBV28	-	TRBD1	TRBJ2-1	CASSSLGQGAPYNEQFF	TGTGCCAGCAGTTCCCTAGGACAGGGGGCTCCCTACAATGAGCAGTTCTTC
TRBV6-5	-	TRBD1	TRBJ2-7	CASSYTGGSPNYEQYF	TGTGCCAGCAGTTACACAGGGGGCTCGCCCAACTACGAGCAGTACTTC
TRBV5-1	-	-	TRBJ2-7	CASSLVARGFEQYF	TGCGCCAGCAGCTTGGTCGCCAGGGGTTTCGAGCAGTACTTC
TRBV6-6	-	-	TRBJ2-2	CASSYSFGELFF	TGTGCCAGCAGTTACTCCTTCGGGGAGCTGTTTTTT
TRBV5-5	-	TRBD1	TRBJ1-4	CASSLDRANEKLFF	TGTGCCAGCAGTTTGGACAGGGCCAATGAAAAACTGTTTTTT
TRBV4-1	-	-	TRBJ2-7	CASSQALQRTYEQYF	TGCGCCAGCAGCCAAGCGTTACAGAGAACCTACGAGCAGTACTTC
TRBV6-6	-	-	TRBJ1-1	CASSLRRDTEAFF	TGTGCCAGCAGCCTCAGACGGGACACTGAAGCTTTCTTT
TRBV5-1	-	-	TRBJ2-7	CASSLGHTSSYEQYF	TGCGCCAGCAGCCTAGGACATACATCCTCCTACGAGCAGTACTTC
TRBV5-1	-	TRBD1	TRBJ1-2	CASSLDTWGQGAGYTF	TGCGCCAGCAGCTTGGATACTTGGGGACAGGGTGCCGGCTACACCTTC
TRBV7-2	-	TRBD1	TRBJ2-3	CASSSTGTGGVDTQYF	TGTGCCAGCAGCTCGACCGGGACAGGGGGCGTAGATACGCAGTATTTT
TRBV10-3	-	-	TRBJ1-1	CAISDLDKQPTEAFF	TGTGCCATCAGTGACCTGGATAAACAGCCCACTGAAGCTTTCTTT
TRBV11-3	-	-	TRBJ1-4	CASSLDSRFNEKLFF	TGTGCCAGCAGCTTGGACAGCCGATTTAATGAAAAACTGTTTTTT
TRBV4-1	-	-	TRBJ2-1	CASSQVSYNEQFF	TGCGCCAGCAGCCAAGTTTCTTACAATGAGCAGTTCTTC
TRBV25-1	-	TRBD1	TRBJ1-5	CASSTQGTNQPQHF	TGTGCCAGCAGTACACAGGGGACGAATCAGCCCCAGCATTTT